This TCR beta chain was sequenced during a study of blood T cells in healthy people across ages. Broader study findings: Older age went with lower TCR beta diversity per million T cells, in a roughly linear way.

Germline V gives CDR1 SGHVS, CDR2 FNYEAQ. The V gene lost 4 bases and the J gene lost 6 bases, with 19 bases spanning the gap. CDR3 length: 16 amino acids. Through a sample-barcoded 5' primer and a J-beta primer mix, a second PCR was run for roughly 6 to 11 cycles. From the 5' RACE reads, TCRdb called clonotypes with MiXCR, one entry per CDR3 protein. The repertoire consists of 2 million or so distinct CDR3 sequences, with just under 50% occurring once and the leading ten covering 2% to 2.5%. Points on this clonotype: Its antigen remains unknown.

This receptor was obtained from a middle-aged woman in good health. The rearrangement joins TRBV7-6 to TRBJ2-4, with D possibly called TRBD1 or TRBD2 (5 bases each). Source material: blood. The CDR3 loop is CASSSLGEGKGNIQYF. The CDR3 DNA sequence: TGTGCCAGCAGCTCCCTGGGGGAAGGGAAGGGAAACATTCAGTACTTC.